This TCR beta chain was sequenced during a study of vaccination and CD4 T cells after COVID-19. CDR1 and CDR2 (germline): MNHEY, SMNVEV (reference sequence). Trimming shortened V by 8 bases and J by 0 bases, and 11 bases separated the two germline ends. CDR3 length equals 14 residues. The treatment: roughly 10-day PBMC culture with coronavirus spike peptide pools or control peptides (ViraFEST assay). CD4+ T cells that came from the unexposed donor were collected before the COVID-19 pandemic (2011-2018). This clonotype counts as medium-sized. The antigen is not known. The Oncomine TCR Beta short-read assay sequenced DNA from cultured CD4+ T cells. Researchers extracted genomic DNA from CD4+ T cells that had been cultured. TCRdb reprocessed the PCR reads with MiXCR, giving one entry per CDR3 protein. The sample contains 9,000 to 10,000 distinct CDR3 sequences, approximately 30% of which appear only once.

This chain joins TRBV27 and TRBJ1-5, with D tentatively TRBD1 (6 bases). The sequenced sample was CD4+ T cells from blood, cultured in vitro. This sequence originates from a human donor in good health. The DNA of the CDR3 is TGTGCCAGCGGGACACTCTATAGCAATCAGCCCCAGCATTTT. This encodes CASGTLYSNQPQHF.